These 8 T cell receptor beta chains came from one sample sequenced in a study of blood T cell repertoires in COVID-19 (TCRdb year 2020). To prepare the library, the immunoSEQ multiplex PCR assay was applied. TCRdb retrieved this table from immuneACCESS and kept in-frame rearrangements only. Not all clones are present; in checked studies, unresolved V genes account for under half, and no reason is known for the remainder. The sample table shows about 200,000 clones, and around nine tenths are seen once. The ten largest make up 6% of the sample. The specimen sequenced was peripheral blood. These receptors all come from a man aged 40-55 years with active or convalescent COVID-19.

The genes are TRBV7-9 and TRBJ2-3; 10 bases fit TRBD1. J gave up 2 bases and V 5 bases, and 10 bases lay outside the gene matches. The germline V gene encodes CDR1 SEHNR and CDR2 FQNEAQ (reference sequence). The CDR3 is made up of 17 amino acids. CDR3 nucleotides: TGTGCCAGCAGCGGGGCTCTAGGGACAGGGGACACAGATACGCAGTATTTT. Amino acids: CASSGALGTGDTDTQYF.

The chain uses TRBV2 and TRBJ2-3, with 10 bases aligning to TRBD2. CDR3 length: 15 residues. V trimming: 4 bases; J trimming: 6 bases; junction bases outside the gene matches: 7. Germline values: CDR1 SNHLY, CDR2 FYNNEI. For the CDR3, the DNA is TGTGCCAGCAGTGGGAGCGGGGGGGCGCCGGATACGCAGTATTTT. Its protein product is CASSGSGGAPDTQYF.

The chain links TRBV11-2 to TRBJ2-2; tentative D call: TRBD1 (5 bases). V lost 5 bases and J 6 bases, leaving 16 bases between the germline ends. Germline CDR1 reads SGHAT; CDR2 reads FQNNGV. There are 15 residues in the CDR3. The CDR3 loop reads CASSTQGWVAGELFF. Written as DNA, the CDR3 is TGTGCCAGCAGCACCCAGGGTTGGGTTGCCGGGGAGCTGTTTTTT. The full variable domain, rest sourced from reference TRBV11-2 and TRBJ2-2, is EAGVAQSPRYKIIEKRQSVAFWCNPISGHATLYWYQQILGQGPKLLIQFQNNGVVDDSQLPKDRFSAERLKGVDSTLKIQPAKLEDSAVYLCASSTQGWVAGELFFGEGSRLTVL.

The CDR3 bases are TGTGCCAGAGATGCCCCCAGGGAGGATCAGCCCCAGCATTTT. The encoded protein is CARDAPREDQPQHF. V gene TRBV6-4 combines with J gene TRBJ1-5; D might be TRBD1 (5 bases). This CDR3 contains 14 residues. V lost 9 bases to trimming and J lost 5 bases, with 17 bases between them. Per the germline V gene, CDR1 is MRHNA and CDR2 is SNTAGT.

This sequence joins TRBV27 and TRBJ1-2; D may be TRBD1 (6 bases). This CDR3 is 12 amino acids long. Germline-derived CDR1 and CDR2 are MNHEY and SMNVEV (reference sequence). Trimming removed 4 bases at V and 6 bases at J, with 9 bases between. In nucleotides, the CDR3 is TGTGCCAGCAGTTACTCAGGGGATGGCTACACCTTC. Its protein product is CASSYSGDGYTF.

The chain employs TRBV5-1 and TRBJ2-2, with a possible D match to TRBD1 (6 bases). This CDR3 is built from 15 residues. V was pared by 1 base and J by 5 bases, with 12 bases between. CDR1 and CDR2 from the germline V gene are SGHRS and YFSETQ. CDR3 bases: TGCGCCAGCAGCTTGAGTCAGGGGATAACCGGGGAGCTGTTTTTT. It is translated as CASSLSQGITGELFF.

The J gene is TRBJ2-2, the V gene TRBV3-1 (or the pseudogene TRBV3-2); 10 bases match TRBD2. The CDR3 is made up of 20 amino acids. The V and J ends lost 1 base and 0 bases, in that order; junction bases with no gene match: 11. Germline lookup yields CDR1 LGHDT and CDR2 YNNKEL (reference sequence). CDR3 region: CASSQVVASGGEANTGELFF. As DNA, the CDR3 is TGTGCCAGCAGCCAAGTCGTGGCTAGCGGGGGCGAAGCGAACACCGGGGAGCTGTTTTTT.

The J gene is TRBJ2-5, the V gene TRBV4-3; TRBD2 might be the D (5 bases). This CDR3 has 14 amino acids. Germline V CDR1 and CDR2: LGHNA, YSLEER. Trimming pared 4 bases from V and 2 bases from J, leaving 11 bases between. The CDR3 region has the DNA TGCGCCAGCAGCCCCAGAGGGTCTCAAGAGACCCAGTACTTC. It is translated as CASSPRGSQETQYF.